This T cell receptor beta chain is from a study of beta chain features in type 1 diabetes. Study in general: Examination covered 107,917,701 sorted cells spanning all samples.

V was clipped by 3 bases and J by 4 bases, with 10 bases between them. Germline V gene lookup returns CDR1 SGDLS and CDR2 YYNGEE. The CDR3 covers 13 residues. Researchers reported sorting CD4+ naive, central memory, regulatory and stem cell-like memory cells via CD45RO/CCR7/CD25/CD127/CD95/CD27. Reverse transcribing all isolated RNA meant expressed TCRB transcripts were sequenced. Repertoires were generated with immunoSEQ multiplex PCR, while TCRdb's copy carries only in-frame clones and drops some. The sample gives about 160,000 clones, around 63% of which show up once; 0.08% to 0.1% is in the top ten. Comment on this clone: Its antigen is undetermined.

Study outcomes and limitations: Type 1 diabetes patients had moderately but significantly shorter TCRB CDR3s in all four CD4+ subsets.

This chain uses TRBV9 with TRBJ2-5, with D perhaps TRBD1 (6 bases). This clonotype originated in a man under 40 with type 1 diabetes. Sequencing was done on a sample of naive CD4+ T cells from blood. CDR3 protein: CASSETGLETQYF. The CDR3 DNA is TGTGCCAGCAGCGAAACAGGGTTAGAGACCCAGTACTTC.